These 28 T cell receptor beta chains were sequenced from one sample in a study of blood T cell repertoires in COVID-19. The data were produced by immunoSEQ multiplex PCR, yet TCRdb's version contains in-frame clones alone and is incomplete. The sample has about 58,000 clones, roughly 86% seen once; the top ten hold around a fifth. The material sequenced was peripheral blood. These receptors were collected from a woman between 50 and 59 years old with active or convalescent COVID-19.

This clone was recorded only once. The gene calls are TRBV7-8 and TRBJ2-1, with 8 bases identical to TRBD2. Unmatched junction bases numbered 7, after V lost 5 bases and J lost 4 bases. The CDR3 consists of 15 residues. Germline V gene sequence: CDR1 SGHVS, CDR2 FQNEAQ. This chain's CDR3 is CASSPGLAEYNEQFF. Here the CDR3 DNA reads TGTGCCAGCAGCCCTGGACTAGCAGAATACAATGAGCAGTTCTTC.

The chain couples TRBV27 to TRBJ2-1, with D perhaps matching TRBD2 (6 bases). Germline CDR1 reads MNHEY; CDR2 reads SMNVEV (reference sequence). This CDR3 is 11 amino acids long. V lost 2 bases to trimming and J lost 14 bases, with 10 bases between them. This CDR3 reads CASSLMGLEFF. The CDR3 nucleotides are TGTGCCAGCAGTTTAATGGGACTTGAGTTCTTC.

Written as DNA, the CDR3 is TGCGCCAGCAGCCCCGGACTTGGCGAGCAGTACTTC. Translating gives CASSPGLGEQYF. The V call is TRBV5-1, the J call TRBJ2-7, with D possibly matching TRBD2 (5 bases). V was shortened by 4 bases and J by 6 bases, with 11 bases between the two germline ends. The length of the CDR3 is 12 residues. Germline CDR1 reads SGHRS; CDR2 reads YFSETQ.

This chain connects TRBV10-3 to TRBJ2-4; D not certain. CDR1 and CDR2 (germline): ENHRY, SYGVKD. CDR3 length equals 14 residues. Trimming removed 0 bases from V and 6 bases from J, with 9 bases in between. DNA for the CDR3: TGTGCCATCAGTGAGTCGAGGAGTTCAAACATTCAGTACTTC. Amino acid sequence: CAISESRSSNIQYF.

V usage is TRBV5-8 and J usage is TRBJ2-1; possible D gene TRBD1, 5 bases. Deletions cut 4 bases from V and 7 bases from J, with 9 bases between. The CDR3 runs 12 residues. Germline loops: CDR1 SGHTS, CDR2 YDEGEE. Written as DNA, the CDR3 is TGTGCCAGCAGCCTCGCAGGGAATGAGCAGTTCTTC. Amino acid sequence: CASSLAGNEQFF.

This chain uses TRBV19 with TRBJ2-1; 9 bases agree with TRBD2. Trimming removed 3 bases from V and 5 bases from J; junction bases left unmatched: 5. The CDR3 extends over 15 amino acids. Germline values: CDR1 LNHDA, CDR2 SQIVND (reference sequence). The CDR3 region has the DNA TGTGCCAGTAGTATTCTTCTAGCGGGAAACAATGAGCAGTTCTTC. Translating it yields CASSILLAGNNEQFF. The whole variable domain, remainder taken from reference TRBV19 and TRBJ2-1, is DGGITQSPKYLFRKEGQNVTLSCEQNLNHDAMYWYRQDPGQGLRLIYYSQIVNDFQKGDIAEGYSVSREKKESFPLTVTSAQKNPTAFYLCASSILLAGNNEQFFGPGTRLTVL.

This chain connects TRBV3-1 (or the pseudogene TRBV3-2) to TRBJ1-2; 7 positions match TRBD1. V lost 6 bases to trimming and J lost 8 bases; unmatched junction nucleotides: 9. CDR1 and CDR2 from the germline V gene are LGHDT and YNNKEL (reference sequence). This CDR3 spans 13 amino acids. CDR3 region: CASRPQQGRGYTF. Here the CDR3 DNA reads TGTGCCAGCAGGCCCCAACAGGGGAGAGGCTACACCTTC.

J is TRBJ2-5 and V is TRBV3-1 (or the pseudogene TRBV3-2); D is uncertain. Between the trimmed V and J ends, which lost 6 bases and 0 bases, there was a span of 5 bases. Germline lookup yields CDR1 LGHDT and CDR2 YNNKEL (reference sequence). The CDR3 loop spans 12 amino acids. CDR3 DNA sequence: TGTGCCAGCAGACGGGACCAAGAGACCCAGTACTTC. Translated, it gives CASRRDQETQYF.

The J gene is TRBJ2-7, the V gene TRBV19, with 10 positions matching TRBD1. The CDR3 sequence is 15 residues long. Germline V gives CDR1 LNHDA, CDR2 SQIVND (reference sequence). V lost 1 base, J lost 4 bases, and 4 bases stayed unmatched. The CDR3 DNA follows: TGTGCCAGTAGTATAGGACAGGGGGCGGGTTACGAGCAGTACTTC. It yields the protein CASSIGQGAGYEQYF.

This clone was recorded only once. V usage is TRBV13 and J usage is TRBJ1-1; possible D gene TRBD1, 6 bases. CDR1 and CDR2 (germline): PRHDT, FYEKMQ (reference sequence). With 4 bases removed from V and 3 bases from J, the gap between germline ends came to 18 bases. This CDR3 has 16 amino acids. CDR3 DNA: TGTGCCAGCAGCTCGGCTTTTGGACAGAAAGACACTGAAGCTTTCTTT. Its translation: CASSSAFGQKDTEAFF.

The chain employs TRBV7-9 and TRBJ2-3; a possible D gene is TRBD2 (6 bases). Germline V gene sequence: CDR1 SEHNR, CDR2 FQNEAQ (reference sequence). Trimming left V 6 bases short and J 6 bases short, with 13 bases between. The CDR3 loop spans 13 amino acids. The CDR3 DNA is TGTGCCAGCAGAGGGACTGGGTGGGATACGCAGTATTTT. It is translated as CASRGTGWDTQYF. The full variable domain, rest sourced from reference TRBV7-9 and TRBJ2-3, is DTGVSQNPRHKITKRGQNVTFRCDPISEHNRLYWYRQTLGQGPEFLTYFQNEAQLEKSRLLSDRFSAERPKGSFSTLEIQRTEQGDSAMYLCASRGTGWDTQYFGPGTRLTVL.

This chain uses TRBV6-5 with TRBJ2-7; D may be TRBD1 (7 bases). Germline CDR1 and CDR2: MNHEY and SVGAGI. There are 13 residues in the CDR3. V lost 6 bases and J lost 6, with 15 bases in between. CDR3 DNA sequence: TGTGCCAGCAGAAACCGACAGGGAGGCGAGCAGTACTTC. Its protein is CASRNRQGGEQYF.

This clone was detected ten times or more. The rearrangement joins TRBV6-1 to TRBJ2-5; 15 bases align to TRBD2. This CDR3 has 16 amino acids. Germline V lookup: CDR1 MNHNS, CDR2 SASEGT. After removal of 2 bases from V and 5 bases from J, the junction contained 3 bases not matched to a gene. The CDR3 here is CASSEYGTSGGETQYF. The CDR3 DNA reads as TGTGCCAGCAGTGAATATGGGACTAGCGGGGGGGAGACCCAGTACTTC.

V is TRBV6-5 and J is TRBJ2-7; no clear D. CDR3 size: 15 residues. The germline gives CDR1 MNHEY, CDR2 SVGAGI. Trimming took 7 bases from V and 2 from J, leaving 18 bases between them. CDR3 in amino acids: CASNQEFASPYEQYF. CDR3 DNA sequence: TGTGCCAGCAATCAGGAATTTGCGTCTCCCTACGAGCAGTACTTC.

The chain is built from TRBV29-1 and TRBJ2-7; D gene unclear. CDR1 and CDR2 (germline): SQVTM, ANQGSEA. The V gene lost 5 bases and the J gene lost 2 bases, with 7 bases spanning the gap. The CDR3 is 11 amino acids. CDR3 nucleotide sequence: TGCAGCGTTTACAAAGCCTACGAGCAGTACTTC. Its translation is CSVYKAYEQYF.

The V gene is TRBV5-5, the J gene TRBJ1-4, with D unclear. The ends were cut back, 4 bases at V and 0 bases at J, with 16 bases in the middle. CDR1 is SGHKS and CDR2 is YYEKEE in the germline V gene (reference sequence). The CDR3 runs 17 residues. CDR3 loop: CASSRGVGGSTNEKLFF. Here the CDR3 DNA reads TGTGCCAGCAGCCGCGGGGTCGGAGGTTCAACTAATGAAAAACTGTTTTTT.

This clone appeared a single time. Written as DNA, the CDR3 is TGTGCCAGCAGTTGGACAGGGGCCCTCACAGATACGCAGTATTTT. Translation: CASSWTGALTDTQYF. The V call is TRBV6-1, the J call TRBJ2-3; 9 bases map to TRBD1. The CDR3 covers 15 residues. The V segment lost 5 bases and the J segment 2 bases; nucleotides outside the gene matches: 5. From germline, CDR1 is MNHNS and CDR2 SASEGT.

The CDR3 DNA follows: TGTGCCAGCACAAGGACTATCTACGAGCAGTACTTC. Amino acid sequence: CASTRTIYEQYF. The V call is TRBV12-3 or TRBV12-4, the J call TRBJ2-7; tentative D call: TRBD2 (6 bases). V lost 7 bases to trimming and J lost 3 bases, with 10 bases between them. The CDR3 length is 12 residues.

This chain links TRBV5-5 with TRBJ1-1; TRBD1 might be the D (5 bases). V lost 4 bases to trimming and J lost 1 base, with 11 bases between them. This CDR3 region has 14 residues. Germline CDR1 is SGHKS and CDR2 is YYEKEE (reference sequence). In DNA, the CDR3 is TGTGCCAGCAGCCCAGGACATTGGAACACTGAAGCTTTCTTT. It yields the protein CASSPGHWNTEAFF.

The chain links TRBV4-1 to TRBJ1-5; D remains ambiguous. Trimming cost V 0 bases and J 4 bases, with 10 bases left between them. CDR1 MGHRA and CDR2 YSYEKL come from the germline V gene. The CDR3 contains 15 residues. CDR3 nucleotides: TGCGCCAGCAGCCAAGAGGGCAGGCCTAATCAGCCCCAGCATTTT. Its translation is CASSQEGRPNQPQHF.

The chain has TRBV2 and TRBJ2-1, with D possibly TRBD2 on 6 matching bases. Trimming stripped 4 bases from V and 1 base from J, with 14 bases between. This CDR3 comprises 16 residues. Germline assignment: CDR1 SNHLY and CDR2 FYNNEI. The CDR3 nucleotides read TGTGCCAGCAGTGGGAGTAGGGACTCATCCTACAATGAGCAGTTCTTC. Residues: CASSGSRDSSYNEQFF.

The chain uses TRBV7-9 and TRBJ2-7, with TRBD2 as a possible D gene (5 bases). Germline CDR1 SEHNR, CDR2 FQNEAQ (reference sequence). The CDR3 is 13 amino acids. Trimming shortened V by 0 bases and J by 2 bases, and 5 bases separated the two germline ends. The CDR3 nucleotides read TGTGCCAGCAGCTTAGCGGAGGCCTACGAGCAGTACTTC. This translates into CASSLAEAYEQYF.

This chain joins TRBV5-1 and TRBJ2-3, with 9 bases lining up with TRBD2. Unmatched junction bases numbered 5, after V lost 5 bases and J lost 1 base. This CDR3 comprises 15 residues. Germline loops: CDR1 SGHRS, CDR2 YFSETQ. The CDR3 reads CASSGGRGGTDTQYF. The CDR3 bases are TGCGCCAGCAGTGGCGGGAGGGGCGGCACAGATACGCAGTATTTT.

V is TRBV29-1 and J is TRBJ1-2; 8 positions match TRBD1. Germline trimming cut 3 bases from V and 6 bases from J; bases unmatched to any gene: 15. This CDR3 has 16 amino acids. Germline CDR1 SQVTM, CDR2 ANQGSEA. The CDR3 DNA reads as TGCAGCGTTGAGGCCAGTGACAGGGGAGGGGGCAATGGCTACACCTTC. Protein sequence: CSVEASDRGGGNGYTF. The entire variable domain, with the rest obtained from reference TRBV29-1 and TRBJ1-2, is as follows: SAVISQKPSRDICQRGTSLTIQCQVDSQVTMMFWYRQQPGQSLTLIATANQGSEATYESGFVIDKFPISRPNLTFSTLTVSNMSPEDSSIYLCSVEASDRGGGNGYTFGSGTRLTVV.

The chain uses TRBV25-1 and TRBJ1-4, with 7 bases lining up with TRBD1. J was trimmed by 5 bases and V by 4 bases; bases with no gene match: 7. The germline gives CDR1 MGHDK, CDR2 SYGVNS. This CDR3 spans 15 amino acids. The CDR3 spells CASSALGQWNEKLFF. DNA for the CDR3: TGTGCCAGCAGTGCTTTGGGACAGTGGAATGAAAAACTGTTTTTT. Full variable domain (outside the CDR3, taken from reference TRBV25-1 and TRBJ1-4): EADIYQTPRYLVIGTGKKITLECSQTMGHDKMYWYQQDPGMELHLIHYSYGVNSTEKGDLSSESTVSRIRTEHFPLTLESARPSHTSQYLCASSALGQWNEKLFFGSGTQLSVL.

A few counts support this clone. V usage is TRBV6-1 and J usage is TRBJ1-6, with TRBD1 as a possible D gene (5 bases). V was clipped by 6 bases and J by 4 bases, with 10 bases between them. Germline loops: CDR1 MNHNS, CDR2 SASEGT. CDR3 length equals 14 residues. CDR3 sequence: CASSTQDYNSPLHF. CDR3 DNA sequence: TGTGCCAGCAGCACACAGGATTATAATTCACCCCTCCACTTT.

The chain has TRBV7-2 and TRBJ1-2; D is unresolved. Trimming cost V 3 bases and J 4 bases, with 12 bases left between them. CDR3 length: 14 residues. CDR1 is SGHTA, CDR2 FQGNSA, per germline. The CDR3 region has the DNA TGTGCCAGCAGCTTCTACGTGGAGACCTATGGCTACACCTTC. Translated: CASSFYVETYGYTF.

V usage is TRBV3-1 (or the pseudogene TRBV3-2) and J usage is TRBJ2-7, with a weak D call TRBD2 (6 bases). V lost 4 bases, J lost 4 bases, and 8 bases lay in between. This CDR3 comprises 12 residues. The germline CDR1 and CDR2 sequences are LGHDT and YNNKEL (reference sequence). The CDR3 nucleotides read TGTGCCAGCAGCCGGGGGGATTACGAGCAGTACTTC. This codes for CASSRGDYEQYF.